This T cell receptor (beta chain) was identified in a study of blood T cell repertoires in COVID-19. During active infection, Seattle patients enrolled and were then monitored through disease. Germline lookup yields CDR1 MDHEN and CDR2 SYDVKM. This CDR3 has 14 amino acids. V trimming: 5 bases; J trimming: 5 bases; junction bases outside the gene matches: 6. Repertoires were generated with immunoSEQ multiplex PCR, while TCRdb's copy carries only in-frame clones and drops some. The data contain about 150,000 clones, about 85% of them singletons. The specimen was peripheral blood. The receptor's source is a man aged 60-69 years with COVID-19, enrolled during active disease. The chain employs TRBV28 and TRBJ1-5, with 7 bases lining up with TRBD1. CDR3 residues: CASSPSTGYQPQHF. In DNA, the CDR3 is TGTGCCAGCAGTCCTTCGACAGGGTATCAGCCCCAGCATTTT.